One T cell receptor (beta chain) is described in this entry. Its antigen remains unidentified. Method: immunoSEQ multiplex PCR; TCRdb's copy keeps in-frame clones and lacks some. The sample lists some 120,000 clones; over 75% were seen once. The data originate from a study of T cell responses to AZD1222 COVID-19 vaccine. The study's findings and limits: It was only after the peak T cell response that any repertoires were sampled. Donor demographics were predominantly white British with a female majority; clonal diversity may be underestimated.

The CDR3 totals 14 residues. In germline, CDR1 is SGHNT, CDR2 YYREEE (reference sequence). V was cut by 0 bases and J by 0 bases, with 6 bases left in between. The TCR originated in an adult in good health. The chain couples TRBV5-4 to TRBJ1-1; the D gene is possibly TRBD1 (5 bases). The specimen comprised peripheral blood, sampled on day 0 of AZD1222 vaccination. The CDR3 DNA sequence: TGTGCCAGCAGCTTGGTAGGGGTGAACACTGAAGCTTTCTTT. It specifies CASSLVGVNTEAFF.